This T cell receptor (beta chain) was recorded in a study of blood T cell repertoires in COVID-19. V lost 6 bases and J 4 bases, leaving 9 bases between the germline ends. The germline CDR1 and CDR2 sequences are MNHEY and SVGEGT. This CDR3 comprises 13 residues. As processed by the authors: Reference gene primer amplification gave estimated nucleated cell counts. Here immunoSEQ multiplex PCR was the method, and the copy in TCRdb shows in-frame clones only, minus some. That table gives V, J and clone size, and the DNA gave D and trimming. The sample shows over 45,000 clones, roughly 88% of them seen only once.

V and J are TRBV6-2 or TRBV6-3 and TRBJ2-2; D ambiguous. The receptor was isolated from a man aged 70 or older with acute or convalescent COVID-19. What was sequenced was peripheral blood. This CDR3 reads CASRPTSTGELFF. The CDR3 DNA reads TGTGCCAGCAGGCCTACAAGCACCGGGGAGCTGTTTTTT.